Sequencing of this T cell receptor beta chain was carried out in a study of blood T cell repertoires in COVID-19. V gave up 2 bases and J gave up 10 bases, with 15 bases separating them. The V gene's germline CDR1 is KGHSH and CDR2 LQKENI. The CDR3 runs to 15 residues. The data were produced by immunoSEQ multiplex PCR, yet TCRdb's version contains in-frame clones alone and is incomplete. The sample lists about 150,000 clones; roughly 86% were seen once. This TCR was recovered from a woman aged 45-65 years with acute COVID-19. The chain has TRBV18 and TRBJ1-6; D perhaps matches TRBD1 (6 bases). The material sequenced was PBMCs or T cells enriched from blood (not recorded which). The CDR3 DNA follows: TGTGCCAGCTCACCAACCCCACAGGGTGAATCACCCCTCCACTTT. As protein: CASSPTPQGESPLHF.